Following are 30 T cell receptor beta chains from one sample sequenced in a study of blood T cell repertoires in COVID-19. The repertoire was sequenced with immunoSEQ multiplex PCR; TCRdb's copy has only in-frame clones and lacks some. The table shows 45,000 to 55,000 clones, with 75% to 90% occurring only once. Input material: peripheral blood. The receptor source for this set is a human donor in a cohort sampled during active COVID-19.

V gene TRBV15 combines with J gene TRBJ2-4, with TRBD1 matching 8 bases. V dropped 4 bases and J dropped 7; count of bases not matched to a gene: 6. The germline CDR1 and CDR2 sequences are LNHNV and YYDKDF (reference sequence). The CDR3 extends over 14 amino acids. In DNA form, the CDR3 reads TGTGCCACCAGCAATACCGGGACAGGTAACATTCAGTACTTC. Protein: CATSNTGTGNIQYF. Full variable domain (remainder filled in from reference TRBV15 and TRBJ2-4): DAMVIQNPRYQVTQFGKPVTLSCSQTLNHNVMYWYQQKSSQAPKLLFHYYDKDFNNEADTPDNFQSRRPNTSFCFLDIRSPGLGDTAMYLCATSNTGTGNIQYFGAGTRLSVL.

The V gene is TRBV25-1, the J gene TRBJ1-1, with no clear D. V lost 3 bases and J 4 bases, leaving 12 bases between the germline ends. The CDR3 extends over 14 amino acids. The germline V gene has CDR1 MGHDK and CDR2 SYGVNS. The CDR3 DNA reads TGTGCCAGCAGTGATCAGAGGGTTGGCACTGAAGCTTTCTTT. Its protein product is CASSDQRVGTEAFF.

V is TRBV14 and J is TRBJ1-1; no clear D gene. V lost 3 bases and J 5 bases, leaving 10 bases between the germline ends. The CDR3 is 13 amino acids. Germline V CDR1 and CDR2: SGHDN, FVKESK. CDR3 in amino acids: CASSHGRGTEAFF. In DNA, the CDR3 is TGTGCCAGCAGCCATGGCAGAGGGACTGAAGCTTTCTTT.

The CDR3 protein is CASSVGPQGAGEQYF. The CDR3 region has the DNA TGTGCCAGCAGCGTAGGGCCACAGGGGGCGGGGGAGCAGTACTTC. The chain joins TRBV9 to TRBJ2-7, with 9 nucleotides matching TRBD1. The germline gives CDR1 SGDLS, CDR2 YYNGEE. The J segment lost 7 bases and the V segment lost 0 bases, leaving 8 bases of the junction unmatched. The CDR3 is 15 residues long.

This clone was recorded once. This chain joins TRBV7-6 and TRBJ2-7; weak D call: TRBD2 (6 bases). The V end lost 2 bases, the J end lost 5 bases, and 13 bases lay between the germline ends. The CDR3 is 14 amino acids. Germline V gives CDR1 SGHVS, CDR2 FNYEAQ. In DNA, the CDR3 is TGTGCCAGCAGCTTACAGGGAGGACTTGACGAGCAGTACTTC. This encodes CASSLQGGLDEQYF.

The CDR3 DNA reads as TGCGCCAGCAGTCAATCGGTAAGTAGAGGGCTCTCTGGGGCCAACGTCCTGACTTTC. Translating gives CASSQSVSRGLSGANVLTF. The chain has TRBV23-1 and TRBJ2-6, with D possibly being TRBD2 (5 bases). TRBV23-1 is noted as an ORF with a role that remains uncertain. V lost 0 bases to trimming and J lost 0 bases, with 15 bases between them. This CDR3 comprises 19 residues.

The chain links TRBV9 to TRBJ2-1; D possibly corresponds to TRBD1 (6 bases). The CDR3 covers 17 residues. Germline V gives CDR1 SGDLS, CDR2 YYNGEE. The V gene lost 3 bases and the J gene lost 2 bases, with 18 bases spanning the gap. The CDR3 region has the DNA TGTGCCAGCAGCGCTGCTACGACAGGTGCCCCCTACAATGAGCAGTTCTTC. This sequence encodes CASSAATTGAPYNEQFF.

The V and J genes are TRBV6-5 and TRBJ1-2; 7 bases match TRBD1. This CDR3 is 14 amino acids long. V lost 7 bases, J lost 2 bases, and 7 bases stayed unmatched. In germline, CDR1 is MNHEY, CDR2 SVGAGI. The CDR3 DNA follows: TGTGCCAGCACCAACAGGGGTCTCAACTATGGCTACACCTTC. Translated: CASTNRGLNYGYTF.

This clone came up once. The chain employs TRBV5-6 and TRBJ1-5; possibly TRBD1 for D (5 bases). V gave up 4 bases and J gave up 0 bases, with 11 bases separating them. CDR1 and CDR2 (germline): SGHDT, YYEEEE. The CDR3 loop spans 15 amino acids. The CDR3 coding sequence is TGTGCCAGCAGCCTGGGACTTTATAGCAATCAGCCCCAGCATTTT. Translated: CASSLGLYSNQPQHF.

The chain uses TRBV11-2 and TRBJ1-2; TRBD1 agrees at 7 bases. J lost 7 bases, V lost 1 base, and 12 bases had no gene match. CDR3 size: 16 residues. In germline, CDR1 is SGHAT, CDR2 FQNNGV. CDR3 residues: CASSLVGDTGVRGYTF. CDR3 nucleotide sequence: TGTGCCAGCAGCTTAGTCGGGGACACAGGGGTGCGTGGCTACACCTTC.

This rearrangement joins TRBV19 to TRBJ2-2, with 7 nucleotides matching TRBD2. The germline CDR1 and CDR2 sequences are LNHDA and SQIVND (reference sequence). V shed 7 bases and J 1 base; nucleotides not matched to a gene: 6. The CDR3 extends over 15 amino acids. CDR3 sequence: CASTPAGMNTGELFF. DNA of the CDR3: TGTGCCAGTACCCCAGCGGGAATGAACACCGGGGAGCTGTTTTTT.

This clone has a handful of counts. The chain recombines TRBV6-1 with TRBJ2-7, with TRBD1 matching over 12 bases. J gave up 7 bases and V 1 base, and 5 bases lay outside the gene matches. Per the germline V gene, CDR1 is MNHNS and CDR2 is SASEGT. The CDR3 has 15 residues. The CDR3 region is CASSEGGQGAGEQYF. The CDR3 DNA follows: TGTGCCAGCAGTGAAGGGGGACAGGGGGCCGGAGAGCAGTACTTC.

This clone came up once. The V call is TRBV18, the J call TRBJ2-1, with TRBD2 as a possible D gene (6 bases). V was trimmed by 3 bases and J by 3 bases, leaving 15 bases between them. The CDR3 extends over 16 amino acids. From germline, CDR1 is KGHSH and CDR2 LQKENI. CDR3 residues: CASSPYLALDYNEQFF. CDR3 nucleotides: TGTGCCAGCTCACCCTACCTAGCGTTGGACTACAATGAGCAGTTCTTC.

This clone came up once. The chain joins TRBV6-5 to TRBJ1-2, with 9 bases identical to TRBD1. The germline V gene has CDR1 MNHEY and CDR2 SVGAGI. V dropped 7 bases and J dropped 4; count of bases not matched to a gene: 10. The CDR3 contains 15 residues. The CDR3 here is CASMSLGQGSYGYTF. CDR3 in DNA: TGTGCCAGCATGTCTCTGGGACAGGGATCCTATGGCTACACCTTC.

The chain links TRBV3-1 (or the pseudogene TRBV3-2) to TRBJ1-2; maybe TRBD1 (5 bases). Germline V gene lookup returns CDR1 LGHDT and CDR2 YNNKEL (reference sequence). V lost 4 bases and J 6 bases, leaving 12 bases between the germline ends. This CDR3 has 13 amino acids. DNA of the CDR3: TGTGCCAGCAGCCCCTCAGGACATAATGGCTACACCTTC. Encoded protein: CASSPSGHNGYTF.

The CDR3 coding sequence is TGTGCCAGCAGTGAAAGGGGCAGCTATGGCTACACCTTC. It is translated as CASSERGSYGYTF. The gene calls are TRBV6-1 and TRBJ1-2, with D perhaps TRBD1 (5 bases). CDR3 length: 13 amino acids. V was cut by 2 bases and J by 4 bases, with 8 bases left in between. Germline V CDR1 and CDR2: MNHNS, SASEGT.

This chain uses TRBV6-4 with TRBJ2-3; 7 nucleotides align to TRBD2. V was pared by 2 bases and J by 3 bases, with 8 bases of the junction left unmatched. The germline gives CDR1 MRHNA, CDR2 SNTAGT. CDR3 size: 16 residues. The CDR3, as DNA: TGTGCCAGCAGTGACATTGGGACTACCAATACAGATACGCAGTATTTT. Protein: CASSDIGTTNTDTQYF.

This clone showed up just once. V is TRBV19 and J is TRBJ2-5; 8 bases line up with TRBD1. The trim removed 7 bases at V and 2 bases at J, leaving 6 bases unmatched. Germline CDR1 and CDR2: LNHDA and SQIVND (reference sequence). This CDR3 contains 14 residues. The CDR3 sequence is CASTLDRAQETQYF. The CDR3 DNA reads TGTGCCAGTACCCTGGACAGGGCACAAGAGACCCAGTACTTC. Full variable domain (outside the CDR3, taken from reference TRBV19 and TRBJ2-5): DGGITQSPKYLFRKEGQNVTLSCEQNLNHDAMYWYRQDPGQGLRLIYYSQIVNDFQKGDIAEGYSVSREKKESFPLTVTSAQKNPTAFYLCASTLDRAQETQYFGPGTRLLVL.

This chain joins TRBV9 and TRBJ2-2; D is perhaps TRBD1 (5 bases). V shed 0 bases and J shed 2 bases, with 14 bases lying between them. CDR3 length: 17 amino acids. Germline loops: CDR1 SGDLS, CDR2 YYNGEE. In DNA form, the CDR3 reads TGTGCCAGCAGCGTAGGGCAGGGCGTCTTAAACACCGGGGAGCTGTTTTTT. Residues: CASSVGQGVLNTGELFF. Full variable domain (outside the CDR3, taken from reference TRBV9 and TRBJ2-2): DSGVTQTPKHLITATGQRVTLRCSPRSGDLSVYWYQQSLDQGLQFLIQYYNGEERAKGNILERFSAQQFPDLHSELNLSSLELGDSALYFCASSVGQGVLNTGELFFGEGSRLTVL.

This clone has a handful of counts. The chain employs TRBV11-2 and TRBJ2-7; a weak D match, TRBD2 (6 bases). Trimming took off 1 base at V and 5 bases at J, with 15 bases between the two ends. The CDR3 runs 15 residues. The germline V gene encodes CDR1 SGHAT and CDR2 FQNNGV. For the CDR3, the DNA is TGTGCCAGCAGCTTAGGCATATTGGGGGGAGACGAGCAGTACTTC. The encoded protein is CASSLGILGGDEQYF.

This chain connects TRBV28 to TRBJ2-4; TRBD1 aligns across 10 bases. Germline V gene sequence: CDR1 MDHEN, CDR2 SYDVKM. Trimming at V came to 5 bases and at J to 7 bases, leaving 2 bases not matched to a gene. The CDR3 totals 13 residues. The CDR3 region has the DNA TGTGCCAGCAGTGGGGACAGGGGTAACATTCAGTACTTC. Amino acids: CASSGDRGNIQYF.

CDR3 amino acids: CASSSQGDSVKNIQYF. The DNA of the CDR3 is TGTGCCAGCAGCTCCCAGGGGGATTCGGTCAAAAACATTCAGTACTTC. This chain joins TRBV11-1 and TRBJ2-4, with 7 nucleotides matching TRBD1. CDR1 and CDR2 (germline): SGHAT, FQDESV (reference sequence). The CDR3 loop spans 16 amino acids. J lost 3 bases, V lost 4 bases, and 9 bases had no gene match.

V gene TRBV6-1 combines with J gene TRBJ1-3; D unclear. Germline V gives CDR1 MNHNS, CDR2 SASEGT. Trimming pared 3 bases from V and 0 bases from J, leaving 9 bases between. The CDR3 extends over 15 amino acids. CDR3 nucleotides: TGTGCCAGCAGTGAGCGACTGATCTCTGGAAACACCATATATTTT. Translating gives CASSERLISGNTIYF.

The V gene is TRBV10-3, the J gene TRBJ2-1; maybe TRBD2 (5 bases). V shed 4 bases and J shed 6 bases, with 13 bases lying between them. CDR1 and CDR2 (germline): ENHRY, SYGVKD. This CDR3 is built from 14 residues. CDR3 protein: CAISGGFESNEQFF. The CDR3, as DNA: TGTGCCATCAGTGGAGGGTTTGAAAGCAATGAGCAGTTCTTC.

The gene calls are TRBV7-9 and TRBJ1-2; D remains ambiguous. The CDR3 runs 12 residues. V was cut by 3 bases and J by 5 bases, with 7 bases left in between. The germline V gene has CDR1 SEHNR and CDR2 FQNEAQ (reference sequence). This CDR3 is CASSFEAYGYTF. For the CDR3, the DNA is TGTGCCAGCAGCTTTGAAGCTTATGGCTACACCTTC.

The chain combines TRBV7-2 with TRBJ2-7; unclear D gene. V was shortened by 3 bases and J by 3 bases, with 6 bases between the two germline ends. The V gene's germline CDR1 is SGHTA and CDR2 FQGNSA. The CDR3 sequence is 12 residues long. CDR3 sequence: CASSLSFYEQYF. CDR3 DNA sequence: TGTGCCAGCAGCTTGTCTTTCTACGAGCAGTACTTC.

This chain uses TRBV4-1 with TRBJ1-1; D is perhaps TRBD1 (6 bases). The CDR3 length is 15 residues. The V end lost 3 bases, the J end lost 4 bases, and 15 bases lay between the germline ends. Germline CDR1 MGHRA, CDR2 YSYEKL. CDR3 residues: CASSHPQGRITEAFF. In nucleotides, the CDR3 is TGCGCCAGCAGCCACCCCCAGGGGCGGATCACTGAAGCTTTCTTT.

The chain employs TRBV11-3 and TRBJ2-3; D perhaps matches TRBD2 (5 bases). Trimming left V 4 bases short and J 1 base short, with 12 bases between. Germline V gene lookup returns CDR1 SGHNT and CDR2 YENEEA. The CDR3 totals 15 residues. CDR3 nucleotides: TGTGCCAGCAGCTCGGGTCGGGGTGGCACAGATACGCAGTATTTT. It codes for CASSSGRGGTDTQYF.

The V gene is TRBV3-1 (or the pseudogene TRBV3-2), the J gene TRBJ1-5; no definite D call. V lost 4 bases to trimming and J lost 3 bases, with 13 bases between them. Germline loops: CDR1 LGHDT, CDR2 YNNKEL (reference sequence). This CDR3 contains 15 residues. As DNA, the CDR3 is TGTGCCAGCAGCCCTGGTCTTAGATCCAATCAGCCCCAGCATTTT. Encoded protein: CASSPGLRSNQPQHF.

In this sample, this clone turned up a few times. The chain has TRBV6-5 and TRBJ1-4; 8 nucleotides match TRBD1. CDR1 and CDR2 from the germline V gene are MNHEY and SVGAGI. V lost 5 bases to trimming and J lost 8 bases; unmatched junction nucleotides: 7. The CDR3 covers 14 residues. Here the CDR3 reads CASSLMTGDEKLFF. In DNA, the CDR3 is TGTGCCAGCAGTCTCATGACAGGGGACGAAAAACTGTTTTTT.